The 10 T cell receptor beta chains below all came from one sample that was sequenced in a study of STAT5B mutations in CD4+ large granular lymphocyte leukemia. The method was immunoSEQ multiplex PCR; TCRdb's version includes in-frame clones alone and lacks a portion of them. The data contain around 31,000 clones, roughly 70% of them seen just once; the ten biggest clones take up approximately 1%. The sequencing sample was made of CD4+ T cells from blood buffy coats. The receptors derive from a human donor in good health.

This chain uses TRBV19 with TRBJ1-4; D is undetermined. V dropped 5 bases and J dropped 5 bases, with 12 bases sitting between them. This CDR3 is built from 14 residues. Germline CDR1 reads LNHDA; CDR2 reads SQIVND (reference sequence). CDR3 DNA: TGTGCCAGTAGTTCTCGGACGGGGAATGAAAAACTGTTTTTT. It codes for CASSSRTGNEKLFF.

V is TRBV28 and J is TRBJ2-7, with TRBD1 as a possible D gene (6 bases). The CDR3 consists of 13 residues. Germline CDR1 and CDR2: MDHEN and SYDVKM. Trimming removed 8 bases at V and 5 bases at J, with 16 bases between. CDR3 in amino acids: CASSRQALNEQYV. For the CDR3, the DNA is TGTGCCAGCTCTAGACAGGCGTTGAACGAGCAGTACGTC.

V and J are TRBV4-2 and TRBJ2-3; 8 nucleotides agree with TRBD2. With 6 bases clipped from V and 11 bases from J, the junction kept 19 bases outside the gene matches. This CDR3 region has 16 residues. Germline assignment: CDR1 LGHNA and CDR2 YNFKEQ. This chain's CDR3 is CASSSPGLGDVGGQYF. The CDR3 DNA sequence: TGTGCCAGCAGTTCCCCGGGACTAGGGGACGTTGGAGGGCAGTATTTT.

This chain connects TRBV2 to TRBJ1-1, with 8 positions matching TRBD1. Trimming cost V 4 bases and J 1 base; bases outside gene matches: 20. This CDR3 is 20 amino acids long. Germline V gene data show CDR1 as SNHLY and CDR2 as FYNNEI. CDR3 in amino acids: CASSGQTGGGRTSSNTEAFF. DNA of the CDR3: TGTGCCAGCAGTGGGCAAACAGGGGGTGGGAGGACGAGTTCGAACACTGAAGCTTTCTTT.

The sample holds one count of this clone. V and J are TRBV5-1 and TRBJ2-7, with 9 bases lining up with TRBD1. There are 16 residues in the CDR3. Germline CDR1 and CDR2: SGHRS and YFSETQ. The V and J ends lost 3 bases and 7 bases, in that order; junction bases with no gene match: 14. Here the CDR3 reads CASSWSTGTGSMEQYF. The CDR3 nucleotides read TGCGCCAGCAGCTGGAGCACCGGGACAGGGAGCATGGAGCAGTACTTC.

The rearrangement uses TRBV11-3 and TRBJ2-7; the D call may be TRBD1 or TRBD2 (5 bases each). This CDR3 spans 14 amino acids. The V and J ends lost 6 bases and 3 bases respectively, with 15 bases between them. The germline V gene encodes CDR1 SGHNT and CDR2 YENEEA. CDR3 sequence: CASRGARRLYEQYV. CDR3 DNA: TGTGCCAGCAGAGGGGCCAGGAGGCTCTACGAGCAGTACGTC.

The CDR3 coding sequence is TGTGCCAGTACCTTGGGATCCGATAGCGGGACTGGAGAGCAGTACTTC. Protein: CASTLGSDSGTGEQYF. The chain uses TRBV19 and TRBJ2-7; TRBD2 matches at 8 bases. Unmatched junction bases numbered 18, after V lost 7 bases and J lost 7 bases. The CDR3 spans 16 residues. Germline V gene lookup returns CDR1 LNHDA and CDR2 SQIVND (reference sequence).

This clone was observed a few times. The chain has TRBV6-5 and TRBJ1-1; unclear D gene. Trimming shortened V by 6 bases and J by 1 base, and 9 bases separated the two germline ends. The CDR3 extends over 13 amino acids. The germline gives CDR1 MNHEY, CDR2 SVGAGI. The CDR3, as DNA: TGTGCCAGCAGACGCTCCGAGAACACTGAAGCTTTCTTT. Amino acids: CASRRSENTEAFF.

This chain links TRBV14 with TRBJ2-5; no reliable D call. The CDR3 sequence is 15 residues long. Germline loops: CDR1 SGHDN, CDR2 FVKESK. Trimming cost V 1 base and J 0 bases, with 9 bases left between them. The CDR3 here is CASSQGVTHQETQYF. In DNA form, the CDR3 reads TGTGCCAGCAGCCAAGGGGTGACCCACCAAGAGACCCAGTACTTC.

The V and J genes are TRBV4-2 and TRBJ2-4, with D hard to call. The CDR3 contains 12 residues. The germline V gene encodes CDR1 LGHNA and CDR2 YNFKEQ. The V end lost 0 bases, the J end lost 7 bases, and 4 bases lay between the germline ends. The CDR3 loop reads CASSQEWNIQYF. CDR3 bases: TGTGCCAGCAGCCAAGAATGGAACATTCAGTACTTC.